The T cell receptor beta chain described here comes from a study of blood T cell repertoires in COVID-19. Only in-frame clones appear in the TCRdb table, and some are missing; sequencing was by immunoSEQ multiplex PCR. Of fewer than 250,000 clones detected, around 83% appear once; the ten largest clones hold 3.2%. Trimming took off 5 bases at V and 4 bases at J, with 17 bases between the two ends. The germline gives CDR1 SGHTA, CDR2 FQGNSA. CDR3 length: 15 amino acids. Only one count was recorded for this clone. The chain recombines TRBV7-2 with TRBJ1-1; D is possibly TRBD1 (6 bases). This clonotype was obtained from a woman in her twenties or thirties who had been exposed to COVID-19. The sample taken for sequencing was PBMCs or T cells enriched from blood (not recorded which). The CDR3 spells CASSARGGAFTEAFF. In nucleotides, the CDR3 is TGTGCCAGCAGCGCTCGTGGGGGCGCCTTCACTGAAGCTTTCTTT.